One sample yielded the 29 T cell receptor beta chains listed below, sequenced in a study of long-term antiretroviral therapy in people with HIV. Running of the v3.0 immunoSEQ assay took place at survey level. Some clones are missing from TCRdb's copy, which holds only in-frame ones; the method was immunoSEQ multiplex PCR. The data contain over 25,000 clones, over 80% of them singletons. Sequenced material: unsorted PBMCs, taken about 2.7 years after starting antiretroviral therapy. The receptors originated from a man aged 30 to 45 with HIV.

The chain recombines TRBV28 with TRBJ1-2, with 9 bases that match TRBD1. Germline V CDR1 and CDR2: MDHEN, SYDVKM. CDR3 size: 16 residues. Trimming cost V 5 bases and J 4 bases; bases outside gene matches: 11. Here the CDR3 DNA reads TGTGCCAGCAGTCAACCCTCAGGACAGGGGAGCTATGGCTACACCTTC. Translating gives CASSQPSGQGSYGYTF.

The chain has TRBV6-1 and TRBJ1-5; TRBD1 matches 10 bases. CDR3 length equals 18 residues. Trimming at V came to 4 bases and at J to 5 bases, leaving 14 bases not matched to a gene. The germline V gene encodes CDR1 MNHNS and CDR2 SASEGT. CDR3 sequence (DNA): TGTGCCAGCAGTGGACCCACAGACTGGACAGGGGGAGATCAGCCCCAGCATTTT. It codes for CASSGPTDWTGGDQPQHF.

J is TRBJ2-3 and V is TRBV15, with D unclear. This CDR3 has 15 amino acids. V dropped 4 bases and J dropped 0 bases, with 11 bases sitting between them. CDR1 is LNHNV and CDR2 is YYDKDF in the germline V gene (reference sequence). This CDR3 reads CATSKALGSTDTQYF. The CDR3 nucleotides read TGTGCCACCAGCAAAGCTTTGGGTAGCACAGATACGCAGTATTTT.

The V and J genes are TRBV30 and TRBJ1-2; 9 bases are a match to TRBD1. Trimming removed 2 bases from V and 4 bases from J; junction bases left unmatched: 5. The CDR3 sequence is 14 residues long. CDR1 is GTSNPN, CDR2 SVGIG, per germline (reference sequence). The CDR3 DNA reads as TGTGCCTGGAGTTTACAGGGGGCAAGCTATGGCTACACCTTC. Translating gives CAWSLQGASYGYTF.

In DNA form, the CDR3 reads TGTGCCAGCAGCAGTGGGACGGGCTGGGGCTACACCTTC. It is translated as CASSSGTGWGYTF. The chain is built from TRBV5-4 and TRBJ1-2; D is possibly TRBD1 (5 bases). Per germline, CDR1 SGHNT and CDR2 YYREEE (reference sequence). Trimming took off 4 bases at V and 8 bases at J, with 15 bases between the two ends. This CDR3 comprises 13 residues.

The rearrangement links TRBV7-9 to TRBJ1-2; 12 nucleotides align to TRBD1. V shed 0 bases and J 1 base; nucleotides not matched to a gene: 6. Looked up from germline, CDR1 is SEHNR and CDR2 is FQNEAQ (reference sequence). The CDR3 sequence is 18 residues long. The CDR3 reads CASSLAGTGGILNYGYTF. CDR3 coding DNA: TGTGCCAGCAGCTTAGCCGGGACAGGGGGCATCCTTAACTATGGCTACACCTTC.

This chain links TRBV27 with TRBJ1-6; weak D call: TRBD1 (5 bases). Trimming stripped 6 bases from V and 10 bases from J, with 10 bases between. The CDR3 sequence is 12 residues long. Germline lookup yields CDR1 MNHEY and CDR2 SMNVEV (reference sequence). CDR3 coding DNA: TGTGCCAGCAGAGTATGGGGGTCACCCCTCCACTTT. Its protein product is CASRVWGSPLHF.

CDR3 in DNA: TGTGCCAGTAGTCGCCGGCAGACCTATAATTCACCCCTCCACTTT. Its protein is CASSRRQTYNSPLHF. This rearrangement joins TRBV19 to TRBJ1-6; D unclear. The CDR3 length is 15 residues. The V end was cut by 5 bases, the J end by 2 bases, with 10 bases between. Germline values: CDR1 LNHDA, CDR2 SQIVND (reference sequence).

The J gene is TRBJ2-1, the V gene TRBV30; D is uncertain. This CDR3 region has 12 residues. In germline, CDR1 is GTSNPN, CDR2 SVGIG (reference sequence). Deletions cut 0 bases from V and 7 bases from J, with 7 bases between. The CDR3 region is CAWSVFGNEQFF. The CDR3 DNA follows: TGTGCCTGGAGTGTATTTGGGAATGAGCAGTTCTTC.

CDR3 region: CASSLAKGVYEQYF. The CDR3 nucleotides are TGTGCCAGCAGCTTAGCAAAGGGCGTCTACGAGCAGTACTTC. This sequence joins TRBV11-2 and TRBJ2-7; D not certain. The germline V gene encodes CDR1 SGHAT and CDR2 FQNNGV. The CDR3 is 14 amino acids. V lost 1 base and J 3 bases, leaving 10 bases between the germline ends.

CDR3 DNA sequence: TGTGCCAGCAGCTTAGGCCACAGGGTCCTAAGCTCTGGAAACACCATATATTTT. Translation gives CASSLGHRVLSSGNTIYF. This chain joins TRBV11-2 and TRBJ1-3, with TRBD1 as a possible D gene (6 bases). CDR1 and CDR2 (germline): SGHAT, FQNNGV. The CDR3 runs to 18 residues. Trimming left V 1 base short and J 0 bases short, with 16 bases between.

This chain links TRBV6-5 with TRBJ1-1; TRBD1 is a possible D gene (6 bases). The germline V gene encodes CDR1 MNHEY and CDR2 SVGAGI. The CDR3 totals 15 residues. V lost 6 bases, J lost 5 bases, and 19 bases lay in between. Here the CDR3 reads CASSLLTGGRTEAFF. In nucleotides, the CDR3 is TGTGCCAGCAGCTTATTAACTGGGGGGCGGACTGAAGCTTTCTTT.

Points on this clone: At the DNA level, this CDR3 is encoded by other sequences in the same sample as well. V and J are TRBV27 and TRBJ2-7; D gene ambiguous. The CDR3 runs 11 residues. The V and J ends lost 6 bases and 6 bases respectively, with 9 bases between them. CDR1 MNHEY and CDR2 SMNVEV come from the germline V gene (reference sequence). CDR3 residues: CASRVGSEQYF. In nucleotides, the CDR3 is TGTGCCAGCAGGGTTGGTAGCGAGCAGTACTTC.

V and J are TRBV21-1 and TRBJ2-7; no DNA check was done on the table's D call, TRBD1. TRBV21-1 is flagged as a pseudogene. The CDR3 is 15 amino acids. The CDR3 DNA sequence: TGTGCCAGCAGCAAGGGGGACAGGCGGACCTACGAGCAGTACTTC. Translated, it gives CASSKGDRRTYEQYF.

The chain recombines TRBV27 with TRBJ2-7; D is ambiguous. The CDR3 is made up of 14 amino acids. V was shortened by 8 bases and J by 1 base, with 15 bases between the two germline ends. Germline V lookup: CDR1 MNHEY, CDR2 SMNVEV (reference sequence). The CDR3 coding sequence is TGTGCCAGCTGTAGGTCCGTGGGTTCCTACGAGCAGTACTTC. This codes for CASCRSVGSYEQYF.

This clone showed up just a few times. The J gene is TRBJ1-6, the V gene TRBV14; the D is unclear. This CDR3 spans 13 amino acids. The V and J ends lost 3 bases and 14 bases respectively, with 14 bases between them. Germline V CDR1 and CDR2: SGHDN, FVKESK. This CDR3 reads CASSHHSLPALHF. CDR3 nucleotide sequence: TGTGCCAGCAGCCATCACAGCCTGCCGGCCCTCCACTTT.

CDR3 in amino acids: CASSFQGGLAGGQRGEQFF. The CDR3 coding sequence is TGTGCCAGCAGCTTTCAGGGGGGACTAGCGGGAGGTCAAAGGGGTGAGCAGTTCTTC. The V gene is TRBV7-9, the J gene TRBJ2-1, with 15 bases lining up with TRBD2. This CDR3 has 19 residues. Germline V CDR1 and CDR2: SEHNR, FQNEAQ (reference sequence). Unmatched junction bases numbered 15, after V lost 3 bases and J lost 9 bases.

This clone was detected only once. The chain employs TRBV28 and TRBJ2-3; perhaps TRBD1 as D (7 bases). Germline V lookup: CDR1 MDHEN, CDR2 SYDVKM. With 2 bases removed from V and 3 bases from J, the gap between germline ends came to 9 bases. This CDR3 comprises 14 residues. The CDR3 sequence: CASSLQGGTDTQYF. CDR3 sequence (DNA): TGTGCCAGCAGTTTACAGGGGGGAACAGATACGCAGTATTTT.

Only one count was recorded for this clone. The rearrangement links TRBV13 to TRBJ2-1, with TRBD2 matching over 9 bases. The CDR3 spans 15 residues. The germline V gene has CDR1 PRHDT and CDR2 FYEKMQ (reference sequence). V was pared by 2 bases and J by 10 bases, with 9 bases of the junction left unmatched. CDR3 nucleotides: TGTGCCAGCAGCTTATGGACTAGCGCTACAGGCGAGCAGTTCTTC. Residues: CASSLWTSATGEQFF.

This sequence joins TRBV19 and TRBJ2-5, with D possibly being TRBD2 (6 bases). The germline V gene has CDR1 LNHDA and CDR2 SQIVND (reference sequence). V was pared by 9 bases and J by 1 base, with 18 bases between. This CDR3 is built from 15 residues. For the CDR3, the DNA is TGTGCCAGCCGGGGGTCACTCTTACCCCAAGAGACCCAGTACTTC. This translates into CASRGSLLPQETQYF.

This clone showed up just once. The V gene is TRBV2, the J gene TRBJ1-2, with unresolved D. Germline loops: CDR1 SNHLY, CDR2 FYNNEI. The CDR3 is 15 amino acids. Trimming cost V 6 bases and J 2 bases, with 16 bases left between them. The CDR3: CASRQASHLNYGYTF. CDR3 nucleotides: TGTGCCAGCAGGCAAGCTTCTCACCTGAACTATGGCTACACCTTC.

The chain employs TRBV9 and TRBJ2-6; D is unresolved. The length of the CDR3 is 14 residues. Germline V gene lookup returns CDR1 SGDLS and CDR2 YYNGEE. With 0 bases removed from V and 2 bases from J, the gap between germline ends came to 3 bases. The CDR3 loop reads CASSVGTGANVLTF. In nucleotides, the CDR3 is TGTGCCAGCAGCGTAGGAACTGGGGCCAACGTCCTGACTTTC.

V and J are TRBV27 and TRBJ2-2, with 13 bases fitting TRBD2. The length of the CDR3 is 17 residues. In germline, CDR1 is MNHEY, CDR2 SMNVEV (reference sequence). J was trimmed by 2 bases and V by 5 bases; bases with no gene match: 5. CDR3 nucleotides: TGTGCCAGCAGTCTAACTAGCGGGGGGGTTAACACCGGGGAGCTGTTTTTT. It yields the protein CASSLTSGGVNTGELFF.

This clone was observed a few times. The gene calls are TRBV7-2 and TRBJ1-6; 7 bases line up with TRBD1. This CDR3 spans 15 amino acids. Germline lookup yields CDR1 SGHTA and CDR2 FQGNSA. V was pared by 5 bases and J by 8 bases, with 9 bases of the junction left unmatched. The CDR3 bases are TGTGCCAGCAGCCCCCCCGGGACAGCGCATTCACCCCTCCACTTT. Translation gives CASSPPGTAHSPLHF. Full variable domain (missing parts from reference TRBV7-2 and TRBJ1-6): GAGVSQSPSNKVTEKGKDVELRCDPISGHTALYWYRQSLGQGLEFLIYFQGNSAPDKSGLPSDRFSAERTGGSVSTLTIQRTQQEDSAVYLCASSPPGTAHSPLHFGNGTRLTVT.

The chain has TRBV5-5 and TRBJ2-5; TRBD2 matches 12 bases. V lost 4 bases, J lost 4 bases, and 8 bases stayed unmatched. CDR1 SGHKS and CDR2 YYEKEE come from the germline V gene (reference sequence). This CDR3 contains 16 residues. The chain's CDR3 is CASSNQLAGGIETQYF. The CDR3 nucleotides read TGTGCCAGCAGCAACCAACTAGCGGGGGGCATAGAGACCCAGTACTTC.

CDR3 in DNA: TGTGCCAGTTCCGGGACAGGGTCCTACGAGCAGTACTTC. This codes for CASSGTGSYEQYF. The rearrangement links TRBV2 to TRBJ2-7; 9 nucleotides line up with TRBD1. The CDR3 loop spans 13 amino acids. Trimming took 9 bases from V and 1 from J; bases not matched to a gene: 4. Germline values: CDR1 SNHLY, CDR2 FYNNEI.

This chain's CDR3 is CASSLSSGGGYTF. CDR3 nucleotide sequence: TGTGCCAGCAGCTTGTCCTCAGGAGGAGGCTACACCTTC. The rearrangement joins TRBV5-6 to TRBJ1-2, with D uncertain. V lost 1 base and J lost 8, with 12 bases in between. The CDR3 length is 13 residues. CDR1 is SGHDT, CDR2 YYEEEE, per germline.

The chain joins TRBV27 to TRBJ2-7; TRBD2 matches at 7 bases. The CDR3 has 14 amino acids. The trim removed 2 bases at V and 5 bases at J, leaving 6 bases unmatched. Germline V gene sequence: CDR1 MNHEY, CDR2 SMNVEV (reference sequence). The CDR3 protein is CASSLAGVPHEQYF. In nucleotides, the CDR3 is TGTGCCAGCAGTTTAGCGGGAGTCCCCCACGAGCAGTACTTC.

This sequence joins TRBV6-6 and TRBJ2-1, with 8 bases identical to TRBD2. V shed 2 bases and J 10 bases; nucleotides not matched to a gene: 4. CDR1 is MNHNY, CDR2 SVGAGI, per germline (reference sequence). CDR3 size: 13 residues. The CDR3: CASSYGLAREQFF. CDR3 nucleotides: TGTGCCAGCAGTTACGGACTAGCTAGAGAGCAGTTCTTC.